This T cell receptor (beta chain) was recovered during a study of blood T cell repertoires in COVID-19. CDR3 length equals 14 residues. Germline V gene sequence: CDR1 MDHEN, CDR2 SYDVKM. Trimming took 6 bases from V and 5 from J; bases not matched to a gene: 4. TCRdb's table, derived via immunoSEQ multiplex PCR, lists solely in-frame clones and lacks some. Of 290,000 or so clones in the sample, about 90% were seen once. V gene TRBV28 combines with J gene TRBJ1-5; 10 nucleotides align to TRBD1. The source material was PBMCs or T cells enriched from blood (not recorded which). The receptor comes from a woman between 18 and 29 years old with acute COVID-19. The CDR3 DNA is TGTGCCAGCAGCCGGGACAGGGGTTATCAGCCCCAGCATTTT. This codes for CASSRDRGYQPQHF.